The 8 T cell receptor beta chains reported below all come from one sample, sequenced in a study of TIL therapy for anti-PD-1-resistant metastatic lung cancer. The libraries were made with immunoSEQ v3. The repertoire was sequenced with immunoSEQ multiplex PCR; TCRdb's copy has only in-frame clones and lacks some. The sample records 45,000 to 60,000 clones, roughly 70% being singletons. Noted time point: pre-treatment sample, taken before nivolumab and TIL therapy. Tumor tissue came from excised metastases, mostly pleural nodules or supraclavicular lymph nodes. This specimen consisted of tumor tissue, obtained at baseline. These receptors were taken from a person aged 25 to 80 with non-small cell lung cancer.

V gene TRBV5-1 combines with J gene TRBJ2-3, with TRBD1 identical over 9 bases. This CDR3 region has 15 residues. Unmatched junction bases numbered 6, after V lost 3 bases and J lost 4 bases. The germline gives CDR1 SGHRS, CDR2 YFSETQ. The CDR3 DNA is TGCGCCAGCAGCTCGGGACAGGGTGGGGCAGATACGCAGTATTTT. This translates into CASSSGQGGADTQYF.

The chain employs TRBV10-3 and TRBJ2-7; TRBD2 aligns across 7 bases. Germline trimming cut 0 bases from V and 3 bases from J; bases unmatched to any gene: 2. CDR1 and CDR2 (germline): ENHRY, SYGVKD. The CDR3 totals 14 residues. The CDR3 DNA follows: TGTGCCATCAGTGAGTCCTGGGACTACTACGAGCAGTACTTC. It is translated as CAISESWDYYEQYF.

The V and J genes are TRBV7-3 and TRBJ2-2; TRBD2 might be the D (5 bases). Germline V lookup: CDR1 SGHTA, CDR2 FQGTGA. Deletions cut 5 bases from V and 7 bases from J, with 17 bases between. This CDR3 is 15 amino acids long. In DNA, the CDR3 is TGTGCCAGCAGCCCCGGACCTACCCGGGGCGGGGAGCTGTTTTTT. It yields the protein CASSPGPTRGGELFF.

J is TRBJ2-5 and V is TRBV7-2; D unclear. Trimming cost V 3 bases and J 2 bases, with 10 bases left between them. Germline assignment: CDR1 SGHTA and CDR2 FQGNSA. The CDR3 spans 14 residues. The CDR3 region is CASSLYGSQETQYF. In DNA form, the CDR3 reads TGTGCCAGCAGCTTGTACGGAAGTCAAGAGACCCAGTACTTC.

This clone was seen a single time. The chain is built from TRBV9 and TRBJ2-1; D gene unclear. The CDR3 is 14 amino acids. Between the trimmed V and J ends, which lost 3 bases and 2 bases, there was a span of 9 bases. Germline CDR1 SGDLS, CDR2 YYNGEE. For the CDR3, the DNA is TGTGCCAGCAGCGCCCTAACCACCTACAATGAGCAGTTCTTC. Protein: CASSALTTYNEQFF. The full variable domain, in which reference TRBV9 and TRBJ2-1 provide the parts outside the CDR3, is DSGVTQTPKHLITATGQRVTLRCSPRSGDLSVYWYQQSLDQGLQFLIQYYNGEERAKGNILERFSAQQFPDLHSELNLSSLELGDSALYFCASSALTTYNEQFFGPGTRLTVL.

This chain links TRBV5-6 with TRBJ2-5; D is unclear. The CDR3 spans 13 residues. Germline V gene sequence: CDR1 SGHDT, CDR2 YYEEEE. Deletions cut 5 bases from V and 5 bases from J, with 13 bases between. CDR3 sequence: CASSFIRAETQYF. The CDR3, as DNA: TGTGCCAGCAGTTTCATACGGGCGGAGACCCAGTACTTC.

This clone is judged medium-sized. The gene calls are TRBV28 and TRBJ1-5; no clear D. Germline CDR1 is MDHEN and CDR2 is SYDVKM. Trimming left V 7 bases short and J 0 bases short, with 10 bases between. The CDR3 covers 14 residues. Here the CDR3 reads CASIPGLSNQPQHF. For the CDR3, the DNA is TGTGCCAGCATCCCGGGCCTTAGCAATCAGCCCCAGCATTTT.

This chain joins TRBV5-1 and TRBJ2-7; D may be TRBD1 or TRBD2 (6 bases each). Germline V lookup: CDR1 SGHRS, CDR2 YFSETQ. V was cut by 0 bases and J by 2 bases, with 15 bases left in between. This CDR3 comprises 16 residues. The DNA for the CDR3 is TGCGCCAGCAGCTTGGGCGGGACAACCCGAACCTACGAGCAGTACTTC. Translation: CASSLGGTTRTYEQYF.